This is a list of T cell receptor beta chains from one sample in a study of beta chain features in type 1 diabetes. Generated by immunoSEQ multiplex PCR, the TCRdb table keeps only in-frame clones and is missing some. The sample has about 140,000 clones, about 7.1% seen once. Sequencing was performed on central memory CD4+ T cells from blood. The receptor set was obtained from a woman aged 25 to 39 in good health. Both conserved end residues are part of each CDR3. The order of the fields is V gene, clone size, D gene, J gene, CDR3 protein, CDR3 DNA. D genes are given only for firm matches. Clone size is shown for a subset of rows, as once, few, many or a class of expanded clone.

V gene: TRBV19
clone size: few
D gene: TRBD2
J gene: TRBJ2-4
CDR3 protein: CASSIGLAGGNIQYF
CDR3 DNA: TGTGCCAGTAGTATTGGACTAGCGGGAGGAAACATTCAGTACTTC

V gene: TRBV6-5
clone size: .
D gene: .
J gene: TRBJ2-7
CDR3 protein: CASSYSITHEQYF
CDR3 DNA: TGTGCCAGCAGTTACTCGATCACTCACGAGCAGTACTTC

V gene: TRBV2
clone size: .
D gene: TRBD1
J gene: TRBJ2-3
CDR3 protein: CASTLDRAPDTQYF
CDR3 DNA: TGTGCCAGCACCCTGGACAGGGCTCCAGATACGCAGTATTTT

V gene: TRBV7-6
clone size: few
D gene: .
J gene: TRBJ2-7
CDR3 protein: CASSLMAAGTYEQYF
CDR3 DNA: TGTGCCAGCAGCTTAATGGCGGCAGGGACCTACGAGCAGTACTTC

V gene: TRBV30
clone size: few
D gene: TRBD2
J gene: TRBJ2-3
CDR3 protein: CAWDSGSGFTDTQYF
CDR3 DNA: TGTGCCTGGGACAGCGGGAGCGGGTTTACAGATACGCAGTATTTT

V gene: TRBV28
clone size: .
D gene: .
J gene: TRBJ2-5
CDR3 protein: CASSYNTGTPAQTQYF
CDR3 DNA: TGTGCCAGCAGTTACAACACCGGGACACCCGCACAGACCCAGTACTTC

V gene: TRBV7-2
clone size: many
D gene: .
J gene: TRBJ2-7
CDR3 protein: CASSSSSGNTYEQYF
CDR3 DNA: TGTGCCAGCAGCTCCTCGTCCGGGAACACCTACGAGCAGTACTTC

V gene: TRBV12-5
clone size: .
D gene: TRBD2
J gene: TRBJ2-3
CDR3 protein: CASGLASGFTDTQYF
CDR3 DNA: TGTGCTAGTGGTTTGGCTAGCGGCTTCACAGATACGCAGTATTTT

V gene: TRBV7-3
clone size: .
D gene: TRBD2
J gene: TRBJ2-1
CDR3 protein: CASSPQQAGGPHEQFF
CDR3 DNA: TGTGCCAGCAGCCCCCAACAGGCGGGAGGGCCCCATGAGCAGTTCTTC

V gene: TRBV29-1
clone size: many
D gene: .
J gene: TRBJ1-1
CDR3 protein: CSLAHSNTEAFF
CDR3 DNA: TGCAGCTTAGCCCATTCGAACACTGAAGCTTTCTTT

V gene: TRBV7-6
clone size: .
D gene: TRBD2
J gene: TRBJ2-3
CDR3 protein: CASSLKGLARDTQYF
CDR3 DNA: TGTGCCAGCAGCTTAAAGGGACTAGCTCGAGATACGCAGTATTTT

V gene: TRBV7-3
clone size: few
D gene: TRBD1
J gene: TRBJ1-1
CDR3 protein: CASSLTSATGGEAFF
CDR3 DNA: TGTGCCAGCAGCTTAACATCCGCGACAGGGGGAGAAGCTTTCTTT

V gene: TRBV5-1
clone size: .
D gene: .
J gene: TRBJ2-1
CDR3 protein: CASSPLSSAGLNEQFF
CDR3 DNA: TGCGCCAGCAGCCCCCTGAGTAGCGCCGGTCTGAATGAGCAGTTCTTC

V gene: TRBV18
clone size: many
D gene: TRBD2
J gene: TRBJ2-7
CDR3 protein: CASSGSGDNYEQYF
CDR3 DNA: TGTGCCAGCTCAGGTAGCGGGGACAACTACGAGCAGTACTTC

V gene: TRBV7-8
clone size: few
D gene: .
J gene: TRBJ1-5
CDR3 protein: CASSPDRTSPNQPQHF
CDR3 DNA: TGTGCCAGCAGCCCAGACCGGACAAGTCCCAATCAGCCCCAGCATTTT

V gene: TRBV25-1
clone size: .
D gene: TRBD1
J gene: TRBJ2-7
CDR3 protein: CASQQGPPSYEQYF
CDR3 DNA: TGTGCCAGCCAACAGGGGCCCCCCTCCTACGAGCAGTACTTC

V gene: TRBV7-8
clone size: .
D gene: .
J gene: TRBJ1-2
CDR3 protein: CASSLRQDYGYTF
CDR3 DNA: TGTGCCAGCAGCCTTCGACAGGACTATGGCTACACCTTC

V gene: TRBV14
clone size: .
D gene: TRBD2
J gene: TRBJ2-5
CDR3 protein: CASSHQAGGETQYF
CDR3 DNA: TGTGCCAGCAGCCATCAAGCGGGAGGGGAGACCCAGTACTTC

V gene: TRBV7-9
clone size: .
D gene: TRBD2
J gene: TRBJ2-5
CDR3 protein: CAGRLAGGPGETQYF
CDR3 DNA: TGTGCCGGAAGACTAGCGGGAGGGCCTGGGGAGACCCAGTACTTC

V gene: TRBV18
clone size: .
D gene: TRBD1
J gene: TRBJ2-7
CDR3 protein: CASSLADRDSAEQYF
CDR3 DNA: TGTGCCAGCTCACTAGCGGACAGGGACTCTGCCGAGCAGTACTTC

V gene: TRBV7-2
clone size: .
D gene: TRBD1
J gene: TRBJ1-2
CDR3 protein: CASSLEGLGRGRGYTF
CDR3 DNA: TGTGCCAGCAGCTTAGAAGGCCTGGGCAGGGGGCGAGGCTACACCTTC

V gene: TRBV6-1
clone size: .
D gene: .
J gene: TRBJ2-5
CDR3 protein: CASSEGSVSQASETQYF
CDR3 DNA: TGTGCCAGCAGTGAAGGGTCAGTTTCACAGGCCAGTGAGACCCAGTACTTC

V gene: TRBV6-1
clone size: .
D gene: TRBD1
J gene: TRBJ2-7
CDR3 protein: CASTGQGHVSEQYF
CDR3 DNA: TGTGCCAGCACAGGACAGGGACACGTCTCCGAGCAGTACTTC

V gene: TRBV18
clone size: .
D gene: .
J gene: TRBJ2-5
CDR3 protein: CASSPLIQGQETQYF
CDR3 DNA: TGTGCCAGCTCACCACTTATCCAGGGTCAAGAGACCCAGTACTTC

V gene: TRBV28
clone size: .
D gene: .
J gene: TRBJ1-2
CDR3 protein: CASGGRYGYTF
CDR3 DNA: TGTGCCAGCGGGGGCCGCTATGGCTACACCTTC

V gene: TRBV5-1
clone size: .
D gene: .
J gene: TRBJ2-3
CDR3 protein: CASNLAESTDTQYF
CDR3 DNA: TGCGCCAGCAATTTAGCGGAAAGCACAGATACGCAGTATTTT

V gene: TRBV5-4
clone size: few
D gene: TRBD2
J gene: TRBJ2-3
CDR3 protein: CASSLLSGKWFGTDTQYF
CDR3 DNA: TGTGCCAGCAGCTTGTTGAGCGGGAAATGGTTTGGCACAGATACGCAGTATTTT

V gene: TRBV7-2
clone size: many
D gene: TRBD2
J gene: TRBJ2-1
CDR3 protein: CASSPRLAGGNEQFF
CDR3 DNA: TGTGCCAGCAGCCCCAGACTAGCGGGAGGAAATGAGCAGTTCTTC

V gene: TRBV29-1
clone size: many
D gene: .
J gene: TRBJ2-3
CDR3 protein: CSVSVVGTDTQYF
CDR3 DNA: TGCAGCGTTTCGGTGGTTGGCACAGATACGCAGTATTTT

V gene: TRBV30
clone size: .
D gene: .
J gene: TRBJ1-5
CDR3 protein: CAWSSGRNQPQHF
CDR3 DNA: TGTGCCTGGAGTTCTGGGCGCAATCAGCCCCAGCATTTT

V gene: TRBV7-9
clone size: .
D gene: TRBD2
J gene: TRBJ2-1
CDR3 protein: CASSGLAGAYNEQFF
CDR3 DNA: TGTGCCAGCAGCGGGCTAGCGGGAGCCTACAATGAGCAGTTCTTC

V gene: TRBV5-6
clone size: few
D gene: .
J gene: TRBJ2-7
CDR3 protein: CASSFPGTHNEQYF
CDR3 DNA: TGTGCCAGCAGCTTTCCAGGGACACACAACGAGCAGTACTTC

V gene: TRBV30
clone size: few
D gene: .
J gene: TRBJ1-4
CDR3 protein: CAWSVQDEKLFF
CDR3 DNA: TGTGCCTGGAGTGTACAGGATGAAAAACTGTTTTTT

V gene: TRBV29-1
clone size: few
D gene: TRBD1
J gene: TRBJ1-2
CDR3 protein: CSVETPGQSFAGYTF
CDR3 DNA: TGCAGCGTTGAAACCCCGGGACAGAGCTTTGCTGGCTACACCTTC

V gene: TRBV4-2
clone size: .
D gene: .
J gene: TRBJ2-3
CDR3 protein: CASSQRAGTDTQYF
CDR3 DNA: TGTGCCAGCAGCCAAAGAGCGGGCACAGATACGCAGTATTTT

V gene: TRBV27
clone size: .
D gene: TRBD2
J gene: TRBJ2-3
CDR3 protein: CASSFFGLASAPDTQYF
CDR3 DNA: TGTGCCAGCAGTTTCTTCGGACTAGCCTCTGCACCAGATACGCAGTATTTT

V gene: TRBV15
clone size: .
D gene: .
J gene: TRBJ2-3
CDR3 protein: CATSRDNGDTQYF
CDR3 DNA: TGTGCCACCAGCAGAGATAACGGGGATACGCAGTATTTT

V gene: TRBV4-2
clone size: .
D gene: .
J gene: TRBJ2-7
CDR3 protein: CASSHDNYEQYF
CDR3 DNA: TGTGCCAGCAGCCACGACAACTACGAGCAGTACTTC

V gene: TRBV7-9
clone size: .
D gene: .
J gene: TRBJ2-4
CDR3 protein: CASSLVRLDIQYF
CDR3 DNA: TGTGCCAGCAGCTTAGTTCGGTTGGACATTCAGTACTTC

V gene: TRBV2
clone size: many
D gene: TRBD2
J gene: TRBJ2-3
CDR3 protein: CASSAGTSLSTDTQYF
CDR3 DNA: TGTGCCAGCAGTGCCGGGACTAGCCTCAGCACAGATACGCAGTATTTT

V gene: TRBV7-2
clone size: .
D gene: TRBD2
J gene: TRBJ2-5
CDR3 protein: CASRRLAGNRETQYF
CDR3 DNA: TGTGCCAGCAGACGGCTAGCGGGGAACCGTGAGACCCAGTACTTC

V gene: TRBV30
clone size: many
D gene: .
J gene: TRBJ1-5
CDR3 protein: CAWSVAGSSNQPQHF
CDR3 DNA: TGTGCCTGGAGTGTGGCAGGGTCTAGCAATCAGCCCCAGCATTTT

V gene: TRBV19
clone size: few
D gene: .
J gene: TRBJ1-2
CDR3 protein: CASSRQSSNYGYTF
CDR3 DNA: TGTGCCAGTAGTCGACAGTCATCTAACTATGGCTACACCTTC

V gene: TRBV9
clone size: few
D gene: .
J gene: TRBJ2-3
CDR3 protein: CASSVGGRRTDTQYF
CDR3 DNA: TGTGCCAGCAGCGTAGGAGGGAGGAGGACAGATACGCAGTATTTT

V gene: TRBV7-6
clone size: few
D gene: TRBD1
J gene: TRBJ2-1
CDR3 protein: CASSAVGGAETNEQFF
CDR3 DNA: TGTGCCAGCAGCGCAGTAGGGGGCGCGGAGACGAATGAGCAGTTCTTC

V gene: TRBV19
clone size: .
D gene: TRBD1
J gene: TRBJ2-1
CDR3 protein: CASSSLGQGSEQFF
CDR3 DNA: TGTGCCAGCAGCAGCCTGGGACAGGGGTCTGAGCAGTTCTTC

V gene: TRBV7-2
clone size: few
D gene: TRBD1
J gene: TRBJ2-4
CDR3 protein: CASSPSGGTKNIQYF
CDR3 DNA: TGTGCCAGCAGCCCGTCAGGGGGCACCAAAAACATTCAGTACTTC

V gene: TRBV4-3
clone size: .
D gene: TRBD2
J gene: TRBJ2-1
CDR3 protein: CASSQEGGGGEQFF
CDR3 DNA: TGCGCCAGCAGCCAAGAAGGTGGCGGGGGTGAGCAGTTCTTC

V gene: TRBV19
clone size: few
D gene: TRBD1
J gene: TRBJ1-2
CDR3 protein: CASSPGQGRANYGYTF
CDR3 DNA: TGTGCCAGTAGTCCAGGACAGGGCCGAGCTAACTATGGCTACACCTTC